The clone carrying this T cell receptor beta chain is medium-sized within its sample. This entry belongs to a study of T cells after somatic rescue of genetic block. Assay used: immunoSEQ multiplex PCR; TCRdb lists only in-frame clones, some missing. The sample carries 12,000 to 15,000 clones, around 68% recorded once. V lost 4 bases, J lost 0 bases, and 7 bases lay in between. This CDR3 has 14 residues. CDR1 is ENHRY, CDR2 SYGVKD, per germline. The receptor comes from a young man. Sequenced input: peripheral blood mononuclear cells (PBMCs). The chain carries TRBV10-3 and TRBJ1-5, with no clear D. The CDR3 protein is CAISGADSNQPQHF. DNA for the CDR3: TGTGCCATCAGTGGGGCAGATAGCAATCAGCCCCAGCATTTT.